This entry lists 21 T cell receptor beta chains sequenced from one sample in a study of cytomegalovirus exposure and HLA in healthy donors. This PCR relied on a set of 60 Vbeta primers and 13 Jbeta primers. The assay was immunoSEQ multiplex PCR, and TCRdb's table has in-frame clones only and misses some. The table has about 170,000 clones, over 60% seen once. Sequences were obtained from PBMCs. Receptor source: a female donor in good health and CMV-seronegative.

CDR3 nucleotides: TGTGCCACCGGGAACACTGAAGCTTTCTTT. Translated: CATGNTEAFF. The gene calls are TRBV28 and TRBJ1-1; no definite D call. The CDR3 consists of 10 residues. Per the germline V gene, CDR1 is MDHEN and CDR2 is SYDVKM. Trimming left V 10 bases short and J 1 base short, with 4 bases between.

This sequence joins TRBV14 and TRBJ2-5; D gene ambiguous. V shed 2 bases and J shed 5 bases, with 3 bases lying between them. The CDR3 runs to 11 residues. The germline V gene encodes CDR1 SGHDN and CDR2 FVKESK. As DNA, the CDR3 is TGTGCCAGCAGCCAATCGGAGACCCAGTACTTC. Protein: CASSQSETQYF.

The chain employs TRBV7-9 and TRBJ2-7; D might be TRBD1 (7 bases). Trimming took 0 bases from V and 9 from J, leaving 9 bases between them. The CDR3 length is 12 residues. Germline values: CDR1 SEHNR, CDR2 FQNEAQ (reference sequence). The CDR3 is CASSLAQGGQYF. CDR3 in DNA: TGTGCCAGCAGCTTAGCGCAGGGGGGGCAGTACTTC.

In the case of this clone: This may be a read error, as it is one base from a much larger clone. J is TRBJ1-2 and V is TRBV27; TRBD1 agrees at 12 bases. V lost 4 bases and J lost 7; bases outside the gene matches: 1. The CDR3 is 13 amino acids. The germline CDR1 and CDR2 sequences are MNHEY and SMNVEV (reference sequence). CDR3 in DNA: TGTGCCAGCAGTTGGGACAGGGGGCTTGGCTACACCTTC. Protein: CASSWDRGLGYTF.

The chain links TRBV4-2 to TRBJ1-2; D is possibly TRBD1 (6 bases). The germline CDR1 and CDR2 sequences are LGHNA and YNFKEQ. This CDR3 contains 14 residues. The V gene lost 1 base and the J gene lost 7 bases, with 13 bases spanning the gap. CDR3 protein: CASSQVKGEFGYTF. The CDR3 nucleotides are TGTGCCAGCAGCCAAGTTAAGGGGGAATTTGGCTACACCTTC.

The chain carries TRBV19 and TRBJ1-1; the match to TRBD1 covers 10 bases. The germline gives CDR1 LNHDA, CDR2 SQIVND (reference sequence). The CDR3 is 16 amino acids. Trimming cost V 7 bases and J 0 bases; bases outside gene matches: 8. CDR3 residues: CASIQQTGGLNTEAFF. The CDR3 coding sequence is TGTGCCAGTATACAGCAGACAGGGGGCTTGAACACTGAAGCTTTCTTT.

J is TRBJ2-5 and V is TRBV5-1; the match to TRBD1 covers 7 bases. J lost 2 bases, V lost 3 bases, and 4 bases had no gene match. The length of the CDR3 is 14 residues. Germline CDR1 reads SGHRS; CDR2 reads YFSETQ. DNA of the CDR3: TGCGCCAGCAGCTCTGGGACAGCTCAAGAGACCCAGTACTTC. Its protein is CASSSGTAQETQYF. Combining the CDR3 with reference TRBV5-1 and TRBJ2-5 gives the whole variable domain KAGVTQTPRYLIKTRGQQVTLSCSPISGHRSVSWYQQTPGQGLQFLFEYFSETQRNKGNFPGRFSGRQFSNSRSEMNVSTLELGDSALYLCASSSGTAQETQYFGPGTRLLVL.

The chain is built from TRBV4-1 and TRBJ1-6; D unresolved. The CDR3 loop spans 15 amino acids. Germline V CDR1 and CDR2: MGHRA, YSYEKL. V lost 3 bases and J 6 bases, leaving 12 bases between the germline ends. CDR3: CASSHPRGSNSPLHF. The CDR3 DNA reads as TGCGCCAGCAGCCACCCCCGAGGAAGTAATTCACCCCTCCACTTT.

The rearrangement uses TRBV28 and TRBJ2-1; 12 nucleotides agree with TRBD2. The ends lost 7 bases at V and 10 bases at J; junction bases unmatched: 2. CDR3 length: 12 residues. Germline V CDR1 and CDR2: MDHEN, SYDVKM. CDR3: CASNTSGREQFF. The DNA of the CDR3 is TGTGCCAGCAACACTAGCGGGAGGGAGCAGTTCTTC. The full variable domain, its missing parts supplied by reference TRBV28 and TRBJ2-1, is DVKVTQSSRYLVKRTGEKVFLECVQDMDHENMFWYRQDPGLGLRLIYFSYDVKMKEKGDIPEGYSVSREKKERFSLILESASTNQTSMYLCASNTSGREQFFGPGTRLTVL.

The rearrangement joins TRBV7-2 to TRBJ1-4, with TRBD1 as a possible D gene (5 bases). CDR1 and CDR2 from the germline V gene are SGHTA and FQGNSA. The CDR3 spans 16 residues. V was clipped by 4 bases and J by 2 bases, with 14 bases between them. CDR3 coding DNA: TGTGCCAGCAGCTCTCATCCGGGACTGACTAATGAAAAACTGTTTTTT. Its protein is CASSSHPGLTNEKLFF.

The J gene is TRBJ1-1, the V gene TRBV10-1, with D unclear. CDR1 is WNHNN and CDR2 is SYGVQD in the germline V gene (reference sequence). Trimming took 9 bases from V and 0 from J, leaving 17 bases between them. This CDR3 has 15 residues. CDR3 in DNA: TGCGCCAGTTACCGGAGGAAAGACCTGAACACTGAAGCTTTCTTT. Translation gives CASYRRKDLNTEAFF.

This chain joins TRBV7-9 and TRBJ2-3; TRBD2 aligns across 8 bases. Per the germline V gene, CDR1 is SEHNR and CDR2 is FQNEAQ (reference sequence). V trimming: 2 bases; J trimming: 2 bases; junction bases outside the gene matches: 6. The CDR3 has 16 amino acids. The CDR3 reads CASSLITSGSTDTQYF. The CDR3 nucleotides read TGTGCCAGCAGCTTAATCACTAGCGGTTCCACAGATACGCAGTATTTT. Looking up the rest from reference TRBV7-9 and TRBJ2-3 gives the full variable domain: DTGVSQNPRHKITKRGQNVTFRCDPISEHNRLYWYRQTLGQGPEFLTYFQNEAQLEKSRLLSDRFSAERPKGSFSTLEIQRTEQGDSAMYLCASSLITSGSTDTQYFGPGTRLTVL.

The CDR3 sequence is CASSASLKTTYTQYF. CDR3 sequence (DNA): TGTGCCAGCAGTGCTTCTCTCAAGACAACCTATACGCAGTATTTT. V gene TRBV2 combines with J gene TRBJ2-3; D gene uncertain. The CDR3 runs 15 residues. Trimming shortened V by 4 bases and J by 7 bases, and 18 bases separated the two germline ends. Germline CDR1 and CDR2: SNHLY and FYNNEI.

Regarding this clone: A junction end diverges from the germline sequence, so it may reflect a read error. The rearrangement links TRBV9 to TRBJ2-5; D not certain. The CDR3 runs 15 residues. From germline, CDR1 is SGDLS and CDR2 YYNGEE. The CDR3 region has the DNA TGTGCCGGCAGCCCAACCCCCAGGCAACAAGAGACCCAGTACTTC. It translates to CAGSPTPRQQETQYF.

The chain carries TRBV5-4 and TRBJ2-6; D is possibly TRBD2 (5 bases). This CDR3 has 16 residues. Germline V gives CDR1 SGHNT, CDR2 YYREEE (reference sequence). The V end was cut by 4 bases, the J end by 2 bases, with 13 bases between. This CDR3 reads CASSRPPRAGANVLTF. DNA of the CDR3: TGTGCCAGCAGCCGTCCCCCGAGGGCTGGGGCCAACGTCCTGACTTTC.

This clone has only a few counts. This chain uses TRBV18 with TRBJ2-1; 13 nucleotides agree with TRBD2. The length of the CDR3 is 18 residues. Losses at the gene ends were 2 bases for V and 9 bases for J; bases not matched to a gene: 13. The germline CDR1 and CDR2 sequences are KGHSH and LQKENI. CDR3 loop: CASSPTVRLAGGKGEQFF. CDR3 in DNA: TGTGCCAGCTCACCAACCGTTCGACTAGCGGGGGGAAAGGGTGAGCAGTTCTTC. Full variable domain (outside the CDR3, taken from reference TRBV18 and TRBJ2-1): NAGVMQNPRHLVRRRGQEARLRCSPMKGHSHVYWYRQLPEEGLKFMVYLQKENIIDESGMPKERFSAEFPKEGPSILRIQQVVRGDSAAYFCASSPTVRLAGGKGEQFFGPGTRLTVL.

The V and J genes are TRBV7-9 and TRBJ1-2; D not resolved. The CDR3 is made up of 12 amino acids. Germline V gene lookup returns CDR1 SEHNR and CDR2 FQNEAQ (reference sequence). Between the trimmed V and J ends, which lost 5 bases and 4 bases, there was a span of 8 bases. CDR3: CASSLEGYGYTF. For the CDR3, the DNA is TGTGCCAGCAGCCTGGAGGGCTATGGCTACACCTTC.

This clone was seen a few times. V gene TRBV7-2 combines with J gene TRBJ2-7; D perhaps matches TRBD2 (6 bases). V was trimmed by 6 bases and J by 2 bases, leaving 29 bases between them. This CDR3 has 19 amino acids. Germline V lookup: CDR1 SGHTA, CDR2 FQGNSA. The CDR3 bases are TGTGCCAGCAGAGGGGCGGCTAGCGAGAAGCTGGGGACCCCCTACGAGCAGTACTTC. It is translated as CASRGAASEKLGTPYEQYF.

The chain joins TRBV27 to TRBJ2-1; unclear D gene. V lost 5 bases, J lost 5 bases, and 4 bases lay in between. The germline gives CDR1 MNHEY, CDR2 SMNVEV (reference sequence). The CDR3 is made up of 11 amino acids. This CDR3 reads CASSLHNEQFF. CDR3 sequence (DNA): TGTGCCAGCAGTCTTCACAATGAGCAGTTCTTC.

The chain links TRBV4-2 to TRBJ2-4; a weak D match, TRBD2 (6 bases). V gave up 1 base and J gave up 5 bases, with 9 bases separating them. The CDR3 extends over 14 amino acids. Germline CDR1 reads LGHNA; CDR2 reads YNFKEQ. The CDR3 protein is CASSQGGGENIQYF. The CDR3 DNA follows: TGTGCCAGCAGCCAAGGAGGAGGGGAAAACATTCAGTACTTC.

V gene TRBV19 combines with J gene TRBJ1-1, with D possibly being TRBD1 (5 bases). Trimming shortened V by 7 bases and J by 5 bases, and 14 bases separated the two germline ends. The CDR3 totals 13 residues. CDR1 is LNHDA and CDR2 is SQIVND in the germline V gene (reference sequence). The CDR3 DNA is TGTGCCAGTATGGCGGGGGAATGGACTGAAGCTTTCTTT. This translates into CASMAGEWTEAFF. Full variable domain (rest looked up from reference TRBV19 and TRBJ1-1): DGGITQSPKYLFRKEGQNVTLSCEQNLNHDAMYWYRQDPGQGLRLIYYSQIVNDFQKGDIAEGYSVSREKKESFPLTVTSAQKNPTAFYLCASMAGEWTEAFFGQGTRLTVV.